This T cell receptor (beta chain) was sequenced during a study of cytomegalovirus exposure and HLA in healthy donors. This clone has only one observation. Primers: 60 Vbeta forward and 13 Jbeta reverse. The repertoire was sequenced with immunoSEQ multiplex PCR; TCRdb's copy has only in-frame clones and lacks some. The data hold around 200,000 clones, with nearly 80% observed a single time. The CDR3 length is 14 residues. Germline CDR1 is LNHNV and CDR2 is YYDKDF (reference sequence). V lost 2 bases to trimming and J lost 6 bases; unmatched junction nucleotides: 4. This chain uses TRBV15 with TRBJ2-7, with TRBD1 identical over 10 bases. Material: PBMCs. The clonotype comes from a male donor in good health and CMV-seronegative. The chain's CDR3 is CATSRRGQGIEQYF. Written as DNA, the CDR3 is TGTGCCACCAGCAGAAGGGGACAGGGGATCGAGCAGTACTTC.